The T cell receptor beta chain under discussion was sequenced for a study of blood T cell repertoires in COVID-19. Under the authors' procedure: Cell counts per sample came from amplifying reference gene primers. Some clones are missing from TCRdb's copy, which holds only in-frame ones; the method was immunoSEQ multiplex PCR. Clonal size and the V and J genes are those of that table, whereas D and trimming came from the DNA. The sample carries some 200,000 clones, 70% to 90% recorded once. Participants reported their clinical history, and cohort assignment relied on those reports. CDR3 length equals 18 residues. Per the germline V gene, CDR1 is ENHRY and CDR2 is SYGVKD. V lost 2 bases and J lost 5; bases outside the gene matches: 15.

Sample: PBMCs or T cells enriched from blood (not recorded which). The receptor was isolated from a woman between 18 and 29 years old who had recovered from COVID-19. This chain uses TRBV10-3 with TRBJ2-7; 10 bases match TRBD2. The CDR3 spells CAISEGLAGVSTPHEQYF. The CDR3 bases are TGTGCCATCAGTGAGGGGCTAGCGGGAGTTTCCACCCCCCACGAGCAGTACTTC.